The 11 T cell receptor beta chains in this list originate from one sample, sequenced in a study of control samples from healthy donors and cancer patients. Here immunoSEQ multiplex PCR was the method, and the copy in TCRdb shows in-frame clones only, minus some. There are over 100,000 clones in the sample; more than 80% occur only once, and under 3% lies in the top ten. Sequenced: blood. The receptors were sampled from a man aged 35 to 55 in good health.

The chain uses TRBV6-2 or TRBV6-3 and TRBJ1-5; D is possibly TRBD1 (5 bases). This CDR3 is built from 14 residues. Germline V gives CDR1 MNHEY, CDR2 SVGEGT. The V end lost 2 bases, the J end lost 4 bases, and 9 bases lay between the germline ends. CDR3 nucleotide sequence: TGTGCCAGCAGTTACGGGCAGGGAAATCAGCCCCAGCATTTT. Translating gives CASSYGQGNQPQHF.

The chain is built from TRBV28 and TRBJ2-2; 12 positions agree with TRBD2. There are 20 residues in the CDR3. Germline V gene sequence: CDR1 MDHEN, CDR2 SYDVKM. V was pared by 6 bases and J by 3 bases, with 17 bases of the junction left unmatched. CDR3 DNA sequence: TGTGCCAGCAGACCCGCTAGCGGGGGGGCCTCCGGGTTCTACACCGGGGAGCTGTTTTTT. It yields the protein CASRPASGGASGFYTGELFF. Filled out from reference TRBV28 and TRBJ2-2, the complete variable domain reads DVKVTQSSRYLVKRTGEKVFLECVQDMDHENMFWYRQDPGLGLRLIYFSYDVKMKEKGDIPEGYSVSREKKERFSLILESASTNQTSMYLCASRPASGGASGFYTGELFFGEGSRLTVL.

The V gene is TRBV2, the J gene TRBJ1-6, with TRBD1 matching 7 bases. This CDR3 comprises 15 residues. The trim removed 6 bases at V and 5 bases at J, leaving 7 bases unmatched. CDR1 SNHLY and CDR2 FYNNEI come from the germline V gene. The DNA of the CDR3 is TGTGCCAGCAGACCGCCGGGACAGAATAATTCACCCCTCCACTTT. Its translation: CASRPPGQNNSPLHF.

In its sample, this clone was seen once. The chain is built from TRBV19 and TRBJ1-2; D is undetermined. This CDR3 spans 11 amino acids. Per the germline V gene, CDR1 is LNHDA and CDR2 is SQIVND (reference sequence). Trimming cost V 10 bases and J 1 base, with 7 bases left between them. CDR3 nucleotide sequence: TGTGCCACCCAATTTAACTATGGCTACACCTTC. This gives the protein CATQFNYGYTF.

The sample holds a few counts of this clone. The rearrangement uses TRBV2 and TRBJ1-4; D is uncertain. The CDR3 runs 14 residues. CDR1 is SNHLY, CDR2 FYNNEI, per germline. Trimming removed 7 bases at V and 0 bases at J, with 9 bases between. The CDR3 region has the DNA TGTGCCAGCACATTGACGACAACTAATGAAAAACTGTTTTTT. Translation: CASTLTTTNEKLFF.

The rearrangement uses TRBV15 and TRBJ1-4; tentatively, D is TRBD1 (5 bases). V was shortened by 1 base and J by 0 bases, with 15 bases between the two germline ends. The length of the CDR3 is 18 residues. CDR1 LNHNV and CDR2 YYDKDF come from the germline V gene (reference sequence). CDR3 DNA: TGTGCCACCAGCAGAGTTTCCGCAGGGCTTGCAACTAATGAAAAACTGTTTTTT. This translates into CATSRVSAGLATNEKLFF.

The chain has TRBV27 and TRBJ2-7; TRBD1 matches 10 bases. Germline lookup yields CDR1 MNHEY and CDR2 SMNVEV (reference sequence). Losses at the gene ends were 1 base for V and 4 bases for J; bases not matched to a gene: 7. The CDR3 has 16 amino acids. The DNA of the CDR3 is TGTGCCAGCAGTTTATGGGGGACAGGGGCGGGTTACGAGCAGTACTTC. Translation gives CASSLWGTGAGYEQYF.

This clone was seen just once. The V and J genes are TRBV14 and TRBJ1-1; 8 nucleotides line up with TRBD1. V was pared by 0 bases and J by 1 base, with 7 bases of the junction left unmatched. The CDR3 has 17 amino acids. The germline gives CDR1 SGHDN, CDR2 FVKESK. Here the CDR3 reads CASSQDGTGFKNTEAFF. CDR3 bases: TGTGCCAGCAGCCAAGACGGGACAGGTTTCAAGAACACTGAAGCTTTCTTT.

The DNA for the CDR3 is TGCAGCGTGTCCGAGTCTAACTATGGCTACACCTTC. Protein product: CSVSESNYGYTF. The chain couples TRBV29-1 to TRBJ1-2; no clear D gene. The CDR3 has 12 amino acids. CDR1 and CDR2 from the germline V gene are SQVTM and ANQGSEA. V was cut by 6 bases and J by 0 bases, with 8 bases left in between.

The V gene is TRBV6-5, the J gene TRBJ2-1, with a tentative D call TRBD2 (6 bases). The CDR3 is made up of 15 amino acids. V lost 2 bases and J lost 0, with 8 bases in between. Looked up from germline, CDR1 is MNHEY and CDR2 is SVGAGI. CDR3 residues: CASSYPGLSYNEQFF. The CDR3 region has the DNA TGTGCCAGCAGTTACCCGGGACTCTCCTACAATGAGCAGTTCTTC.

The genes are TRBV6-4 and TRBJ2-7; 8 bases map to TRBD2. The V segment lost 6 bases and the J segment 1 base; nucleotides outside the gene matches: 8. Germline V gives CDR1 MRHNA, CDR2 SNTAGT. The CDR3 runs 15 residues. The CDR3 nucleotides read TGTGCCAGCAGGCAAAGCGGGGGTATGTCCTACGAGCAGTACTTC. Encoded protein: CASRQSGGMSYEQYF.